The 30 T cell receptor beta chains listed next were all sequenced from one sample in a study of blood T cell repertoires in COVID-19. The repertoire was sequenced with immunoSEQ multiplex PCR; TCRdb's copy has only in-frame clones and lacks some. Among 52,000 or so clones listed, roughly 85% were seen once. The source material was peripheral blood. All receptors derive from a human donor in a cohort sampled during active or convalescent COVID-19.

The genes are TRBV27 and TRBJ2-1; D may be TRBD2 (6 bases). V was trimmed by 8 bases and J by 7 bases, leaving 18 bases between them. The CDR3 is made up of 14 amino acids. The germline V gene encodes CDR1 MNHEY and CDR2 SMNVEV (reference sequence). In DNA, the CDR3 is TGTGCCAGCTCACACGGGGGATTCGGGAATGAGCAGTTCTTC. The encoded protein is CASSHGGFGNEQFF.

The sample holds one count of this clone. Here the CDR3 DNA reads TGTGCCAGCAGTTTTCAGAGGGGGCACAGGGGGATGGTCTACGAGCAGTACTTC. This gives the protein CASSFQRGHRGMVYEQYF. This chain connects TRBV27 to TRBJ2-7; TRBD1 matches at 8 bases. The V gene's germline CDR1 is MNHEY and CDR2 SMNVEV (reference sequence). The J segment lost 3 bases and the V segment lost 3 bases, leaving 16 bases of the junction unmatched. CDR3 length: 18 residues.

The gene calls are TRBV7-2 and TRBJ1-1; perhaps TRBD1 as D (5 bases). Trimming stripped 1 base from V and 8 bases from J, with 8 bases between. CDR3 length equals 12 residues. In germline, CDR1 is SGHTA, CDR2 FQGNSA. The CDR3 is CASSLGQREAFF. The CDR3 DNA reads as TGTGCCAGCAGCTTAGGACAGAGAGAAGCTTTCTTT. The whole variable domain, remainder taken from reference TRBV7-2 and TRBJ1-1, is GAGVSQSPSNKVTEKGKDVELRCDPISGHTALYWYRQSLGQGLEFLIYFQGNSAPDKSGLPSDRFSAERTGGSVSTLTIQRTQQEDSAVYLCASSLGQREAFFGQGTRLTVV.

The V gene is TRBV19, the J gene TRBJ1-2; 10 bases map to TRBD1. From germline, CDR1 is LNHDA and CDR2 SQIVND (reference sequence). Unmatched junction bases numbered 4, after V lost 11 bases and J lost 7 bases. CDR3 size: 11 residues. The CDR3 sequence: CALRTGGGYTF. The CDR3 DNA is TGTGCCCTGAGGACAGGGGGTGGCTACACCTTC.

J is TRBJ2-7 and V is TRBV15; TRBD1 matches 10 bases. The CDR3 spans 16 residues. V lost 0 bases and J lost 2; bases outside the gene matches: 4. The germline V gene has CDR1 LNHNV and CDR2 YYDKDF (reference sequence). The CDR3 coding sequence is TGTGCCACCAGCAGAGATCCGGGACAGGGGACCTACGAGCAGTACTTC. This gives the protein CATSRDPGQGTYEQYF.

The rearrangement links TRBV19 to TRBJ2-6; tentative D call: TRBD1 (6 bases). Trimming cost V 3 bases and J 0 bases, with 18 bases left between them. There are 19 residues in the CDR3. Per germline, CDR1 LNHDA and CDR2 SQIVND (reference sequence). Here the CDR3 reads CASSILRPGHGSGANVLTF. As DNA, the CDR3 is TGTGCCAGTAGTATCCTTCGTCCGGGACACGGCTCTGGGGCCAACGTCCTGACTTTC.

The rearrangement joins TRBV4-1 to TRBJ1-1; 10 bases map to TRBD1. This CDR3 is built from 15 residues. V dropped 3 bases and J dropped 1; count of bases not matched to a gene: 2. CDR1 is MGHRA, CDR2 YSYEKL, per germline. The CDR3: CASSQGQGPNTEAFF. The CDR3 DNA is TGCGCCAGCAGCCAGGGACAGGGGCCGAACACTGAAGCTTTCTTT.

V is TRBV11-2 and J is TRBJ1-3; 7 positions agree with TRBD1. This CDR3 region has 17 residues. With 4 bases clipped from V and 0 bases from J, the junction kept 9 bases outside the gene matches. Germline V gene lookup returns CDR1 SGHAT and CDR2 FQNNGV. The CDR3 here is CASSSRTGRGSGNTIYF. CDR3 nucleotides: TGTGCCAGCAGCTCCCGGACAGGAAGGGGCTCTGGAAACACCATATATTTT.

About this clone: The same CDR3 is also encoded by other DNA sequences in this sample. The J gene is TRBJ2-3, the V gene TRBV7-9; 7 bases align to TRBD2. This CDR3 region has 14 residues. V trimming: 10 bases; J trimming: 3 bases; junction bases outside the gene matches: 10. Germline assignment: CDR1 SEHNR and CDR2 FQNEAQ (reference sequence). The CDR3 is CATSGEGSTDTQYF. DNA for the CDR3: TGTGCCACCTCCGGGGAGGGATCTACAGATACGCAGTATTTT. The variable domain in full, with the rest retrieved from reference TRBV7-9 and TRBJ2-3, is DTGVSQNPRHKITKRGQNVTFRCDPISEHNRLYWYRQTLGQGPEFLTYFQNEAQLEKSRLLSDRFSAERPKGSFSTLEIQRTEQGDSAMYLCATSGEGSTDTQYFGPGTRLTVL.

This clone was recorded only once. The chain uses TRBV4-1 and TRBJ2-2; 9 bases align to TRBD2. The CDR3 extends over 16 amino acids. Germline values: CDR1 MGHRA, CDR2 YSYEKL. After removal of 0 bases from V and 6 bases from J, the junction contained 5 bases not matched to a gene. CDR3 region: CASSQDAGGSSGELFF. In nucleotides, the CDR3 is TGCGCCAGCAGCCAAGATGCGGGGGGGTCCTCCGGGGAGCTGTTTTTT.

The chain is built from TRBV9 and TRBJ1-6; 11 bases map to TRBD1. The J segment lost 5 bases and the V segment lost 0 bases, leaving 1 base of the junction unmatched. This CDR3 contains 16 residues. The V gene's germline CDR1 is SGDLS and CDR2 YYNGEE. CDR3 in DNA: TGTGCCAGCAGCGTAGGGACAGGGGGCAATAATTCACCCCTCCACTTT. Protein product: CASSVGTGGNNSPLHF. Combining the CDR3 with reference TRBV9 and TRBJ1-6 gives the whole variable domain DSGVTQTPKHLITATGQRVTLRCSPRSGDLSVYWYQQSLDQGLQFLIQYYNGEERAKGNILERFSAQQFPDLHSELNLSSLELGDSALYFCASSVGTGGNNSPLHFGNGTRLTVT.

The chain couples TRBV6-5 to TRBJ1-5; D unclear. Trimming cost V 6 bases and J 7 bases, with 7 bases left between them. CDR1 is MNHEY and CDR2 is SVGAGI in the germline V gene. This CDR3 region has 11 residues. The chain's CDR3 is CASSLEQPQHF. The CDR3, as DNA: TGTGCCAGCAGCTTAGAACAGCCCCAGCATTTT.

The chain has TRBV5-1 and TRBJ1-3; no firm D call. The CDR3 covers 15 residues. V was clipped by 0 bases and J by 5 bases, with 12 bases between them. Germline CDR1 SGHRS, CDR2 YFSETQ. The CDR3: CASSLGPEGRNTIYF. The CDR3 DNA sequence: TGCGCCAGCAGCTTGGGCCCGGAGGGTAGAAACACCATATATTTT. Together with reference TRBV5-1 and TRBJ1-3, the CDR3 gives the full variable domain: KAGVTQTPRYLIKTRGQQVTLSCSPISGHRSVSWYQQTPGQGLQFLFEYFSETQRNKGNFPGRFSGRQFSNSRSEMNVSTLELGDSALYLCASSLGPEGRNTIYFGEGSWLTVV.

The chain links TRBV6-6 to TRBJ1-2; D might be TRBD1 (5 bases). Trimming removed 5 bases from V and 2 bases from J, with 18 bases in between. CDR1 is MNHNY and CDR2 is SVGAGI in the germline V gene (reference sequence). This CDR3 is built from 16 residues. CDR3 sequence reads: CASSHGPLGQNYGYTF. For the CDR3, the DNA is TGTGCCAGCAGTCACGGGCCCCTGGGGCAGAACTATGGCTACACCTTC.

This CDR3 is CASSYLFSTDTQYF. Here the CDR3 DNA reads TGTGCCAGCAGTTACCTCTTTAGCACAGATACGCAGTATTTT. V and J are TRBV6-2 or TRBV6-3 and TRBJ2-3; no definite D call. Germline V CDR1 and CDR2: MNHEY, SVGEGT. CDR3 length equals 14 residues. The germline V and J ends were trimmed by 2 bases and 0 bases, with 6 bases remaining between them.

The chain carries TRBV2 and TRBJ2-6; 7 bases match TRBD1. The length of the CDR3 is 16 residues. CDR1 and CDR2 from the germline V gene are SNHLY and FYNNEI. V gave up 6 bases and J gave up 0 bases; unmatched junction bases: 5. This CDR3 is CASRSDRVSGANVLTF. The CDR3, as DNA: TGTGCCAGCAGATCCGACAGGGTCTCTGGGGCCAACGTCCTGACTTTC.

CDR3 DNA: TGTGCCAGCAGCCCAAGACACGCCACACCATACGAGCAGTACTTC. Protein: CASSPRHATPYEQYF. The chain carries TRBV9 and TRBJ2-7, with D unclear. The V gene lost 4 bases and the J gene lost 4 bases, with 18 bases spanning the gap. Germline V lookup: CDR1 SGDLS, CDR2 YYNGEE. The length of the CDR3 is 15 residues.

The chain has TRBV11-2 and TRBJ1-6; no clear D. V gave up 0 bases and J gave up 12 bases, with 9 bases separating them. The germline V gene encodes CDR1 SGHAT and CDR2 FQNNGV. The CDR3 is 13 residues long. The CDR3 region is CASSLERSRPLHF. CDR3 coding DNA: TGTGCCAGCAGCTTAGAGAGATCTCGACCCCTCCACTTT.

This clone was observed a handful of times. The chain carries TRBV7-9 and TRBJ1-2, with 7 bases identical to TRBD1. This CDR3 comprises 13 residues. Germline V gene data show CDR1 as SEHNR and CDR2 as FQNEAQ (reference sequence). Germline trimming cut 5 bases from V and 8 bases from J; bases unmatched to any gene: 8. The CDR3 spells CASSPTGNLGYTF. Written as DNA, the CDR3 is TGTGCCAGCAGCCCGACAGGGAATCTGGGCTACACCTTC.

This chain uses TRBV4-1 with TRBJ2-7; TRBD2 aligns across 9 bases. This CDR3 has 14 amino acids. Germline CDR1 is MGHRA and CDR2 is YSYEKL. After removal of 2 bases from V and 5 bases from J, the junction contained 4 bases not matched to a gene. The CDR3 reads CASSQRTSVDEQYF. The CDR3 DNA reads TGCGCCAGCAGCCAACGGACTAGCGTAGACGAGCAGTACTTC.

Here the CDR3 reads CASSIVGVPRGNEQFF. The CDR3 bases are TGTGCCAGTAGTATAGTAGGGGTCCCCAGGGGCAATGAGCAGTTCTTC. J is TRBJ2-1 and V is TRBV19; D possibly corresponds to TRBD1 (6 bases). Germline V lookup: CDR1 LNHDA, CDR2 SQIVND (reference sequence). The CDR3 totals 16 residues. Trimming pared 1 base from V and 6 bases from J, leaving 16 bases between.

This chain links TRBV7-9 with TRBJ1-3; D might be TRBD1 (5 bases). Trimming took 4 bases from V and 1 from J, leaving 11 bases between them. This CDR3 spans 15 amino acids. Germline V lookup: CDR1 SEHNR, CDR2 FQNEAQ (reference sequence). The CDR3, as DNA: TGTGCCAGCAGCTGGGCAGGGCGATCTGGAAACACCATATATTTT. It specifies CASSWAGRSGNTIYF.

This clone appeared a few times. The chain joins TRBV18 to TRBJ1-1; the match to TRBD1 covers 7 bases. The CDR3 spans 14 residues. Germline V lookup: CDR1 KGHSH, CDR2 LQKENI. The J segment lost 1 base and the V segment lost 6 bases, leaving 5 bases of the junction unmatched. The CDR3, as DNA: TGTGCCAGCTCGTCCGGGACAGAGAACACTGAAGCTTTCTTT. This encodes CASSSGTENTEAFF.

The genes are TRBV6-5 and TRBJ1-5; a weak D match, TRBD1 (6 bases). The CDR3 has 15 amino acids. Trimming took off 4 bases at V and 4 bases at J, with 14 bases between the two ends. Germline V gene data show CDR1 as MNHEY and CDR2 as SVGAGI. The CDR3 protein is CASSLTVQGNQPQHF. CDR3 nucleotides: TGTGCCAGCAGTTTGACGGTCCAGGGGAATCAGCCCCAGCATTTT.

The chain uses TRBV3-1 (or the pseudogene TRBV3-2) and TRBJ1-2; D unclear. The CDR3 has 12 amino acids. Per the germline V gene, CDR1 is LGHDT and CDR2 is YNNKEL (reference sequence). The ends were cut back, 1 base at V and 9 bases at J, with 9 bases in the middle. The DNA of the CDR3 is TGTGCCAGCAGCCAAGCCTCTGGGCGCTACACCTTC. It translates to CASSQASGRYTF.

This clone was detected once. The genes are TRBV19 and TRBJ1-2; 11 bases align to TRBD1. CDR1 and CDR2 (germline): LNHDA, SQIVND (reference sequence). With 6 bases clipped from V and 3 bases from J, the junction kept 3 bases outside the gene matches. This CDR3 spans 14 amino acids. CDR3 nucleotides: TGTGCCAGTAGGAGGACAGGGGGCGACTATGGCTACACCTTC. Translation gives CASRRTGGDYGYTF.

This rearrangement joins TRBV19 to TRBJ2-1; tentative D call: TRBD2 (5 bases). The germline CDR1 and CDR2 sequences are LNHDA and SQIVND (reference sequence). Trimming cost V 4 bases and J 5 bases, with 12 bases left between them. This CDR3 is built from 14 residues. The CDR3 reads CASSTITSDNEQFF. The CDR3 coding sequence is TGTGCCAGTAGTACCATTACTAGTGACAATGAGCAGTTCTTC. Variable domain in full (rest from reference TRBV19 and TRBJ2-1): DGGITQSPKYLFRKEGQNVTLSCEQNLNHDAMYWYRQDPGQGLRLIYYSQIVNDFQKGDIAEGYSVSREKKESFPLTVTSAQKNPTAFYLCASSTITSDNEQFFGPGTRLTVL.

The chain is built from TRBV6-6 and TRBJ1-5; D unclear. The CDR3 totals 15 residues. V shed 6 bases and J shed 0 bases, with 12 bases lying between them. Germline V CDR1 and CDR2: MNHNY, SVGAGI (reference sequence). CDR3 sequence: CASSPSVTSNQPQHF. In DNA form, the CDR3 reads TGTGCCAGCAGCCCAAGCGTTACTAGCAATCAGCCCCAGCATTTT.

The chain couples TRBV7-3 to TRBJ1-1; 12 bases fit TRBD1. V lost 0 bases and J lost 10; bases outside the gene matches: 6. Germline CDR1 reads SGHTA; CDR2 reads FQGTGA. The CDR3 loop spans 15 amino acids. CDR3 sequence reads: CASSLTSGGQGAAFF. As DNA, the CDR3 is TGTGCCAGCAGCTTAACCTCTGGGGGACAGGGGGCAGCTTTCTTT.

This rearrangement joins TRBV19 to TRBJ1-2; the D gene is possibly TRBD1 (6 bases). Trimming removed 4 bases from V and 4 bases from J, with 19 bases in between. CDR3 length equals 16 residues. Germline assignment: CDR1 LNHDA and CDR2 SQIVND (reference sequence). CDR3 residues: CASSTLDSLLLYGYTF. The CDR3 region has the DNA TGTGCCAGTAGTACCCTGGACAGCCTCCTCCTCTATGGCTACACCTTC. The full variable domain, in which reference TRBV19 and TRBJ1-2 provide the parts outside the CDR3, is DGGITQSPKYLFRKEGQNVTLSCEQNLNHDAMYWYRQDPGQGLRLIYYSQIVNDFQKGDIAEGYSVSREKKESFPLTVTSAQKNPTAFYLCASSTLDSLLLYGYTFGSGTRLTVV.